This T cell receptor beta chain was captured in a study of vaccination and CD4 T cells after COVID-19. As to this clonotype: What it binds is unknown.

Treatment described: approximately 11-day PBMC culture with coronavirus spike peptide pools or control peptides (ViraFEST assay). Culture conditions combined some 1.9 million PBMCs per well with 9 to 10 IU/ml IL-2 and 8 to 10 ug/ml peptide pools. Cultured CD4+ T cell DNA was sequenced using the Oncomine TCR Beta short-read assay. Each CDR3 protein gets one entry after TCRdb re-called the PCR reads with MiXCR. The repertoire consists of roughly 10,000 distinct CDR3 sequences, with roughly 50% occurring once and the leading ten covering 21%. CDR3 length: 19 residues. With V trimmed by 4 bases and J by 0 bases, 11 bases remained unmatched. Germline assignment: CDR1 KGHDR and CDR2 SFDVKD.

The sample taken for sequencing was CD4+ T cells from blood, cultured in vitro. This TCR came from a human donor who had recovered from COVID-19. V is TRBV24-1 and J is TRBJ2-2; 9 nucleotides align to TRBD2. The CDR3 DNA follows: TGTGCCACCAGTGACCCCCAGGGAGCGGGGGGTGCGAACACCGGGGAGCTGTTTTTT. This translates into CATSDPQGAGGANTGELFF.